This record concerns one TCR beta chain sequence. What it binds is unknown. Healthy donors had no documented immune events, such as infections, while sampled. Only in-frame clones appear in the TCRdb table, and some are missing; sequencing was by immunoSEQ multiplex PCR. The sample holds approximately 80,000 clones, approximately 84% seen once. This entry belongs to a study of identifying expanded T cells in peripheral blood. Notes on the study in general: Differentially abundant clones: roughly 1.2 between replicates, roughly 16 at approximately 14 days, 19 to 20 at four.

Sequencing was carried out using blood. This TCR derives from a person between 18 and 75 years old in good health.

The CDR3 spells CATSSGSGSDEQFF. Here the CDR3 DNA reads TGTGCCACCAGCAGCGGTAGCGGGAGTGATGAGCAGTTCTTC. The V call is TRBV15, the J call TRBJ2-1, with TRBD2 matching over 9 bases. J was trimmed by 8 bases and V by 3 bases; bases with no gene match: 5. In germline, CDR1 is LNHNV, CDR2 YYDKDF (reference sequence). The CDR3 has 14 amino acids.